The 9 T cell receptor beta chains below come from one sample, sequenced in a study of blood T cell repertoires in COVID-19. Data came from immunoSEQ multiplex PCR; TCRdb stores just in-frame clones and leaves some out. The sample lists 48,000 or so clones; around 86% were seen once. Specimen: peripheral blood. The receptors here all came from a woman older than 75 with COVID-19, enrolled during active disease.

This chain links TRBV2 with TRBJ1-2, with 7 bases that match TRBD1. The germline CDR1 and CDR2 sequences are SNHLY and FYNNEI. CDR3 length: 14 amino acids. V was clipped by 7 bases and J by 4 bases; unmatched bases: 9. The CDR3 here is CASTRRGQGYGYTF. CDR3 in DNA: TGTGCCAGCACCCGAAGGGGGCAGGGCTATGGCTACACCTTC. The complete variable domain, with remaining parts taken from reference TRBV2 and TRBJ1-2, reads EPEVTQTPSHQVTQMGQEVILRCVPISNHLYFYWYRQILGQKVEFLVSFYNNEISEKSEIFDDQFSVERPDGSNFTLKIRSTKLEDSAMYFCASTRRGQGYGYTFGSGTRLTVV.

The chain carries TRBV5-1 and TRBJ1-1; D call uncertain. The CDR3 runs to 16 residues. The germline V and J ends were trimmed by 3 bases and 4 bases, with 19 bases remaining between them. Germline V lookup: CDR1 SGHRS, CDR2 YFSETQ. The CDR3 loop is CASSYYGSARSTEAFF. In DNA, the CDR3 is TGCGCCAGCAGCTACTACGGGAGCGCCCGCAGCACTGAAGCTTTCTTT.

Remarks on this clone: One end of the junction is discordant with germline, which a read error may explain. The V gene is TRBV9, the J gene TRBJ2-2; the match to TRBD2 covers 13 bases. Looked up from germline, CDR1 is SGDLS and CDR2 is YYNGEE. This CDR3 spans 19 amino acids. The CDR3 DNA reads as TGCCCCCGCCGCGGGGGGGGACTAGCGGGAAGATGGGTCACCGGGGAGCTGTTTTTT. It is translated as CPRRGGGLAGRWVTGELFF. Full variable domain (outside the CDR3, taken from reference TRBV9 and TRBJ2-2): DSGVTQTPKHLITATGQRVTLRCSPRSGDLSVYWYQQSLDQGLQFLIQYYNGEERAKGNILERFSAQQFPDLHSELNLSSLELGDSALYFCPRRGGGLAGRWVTGELFFGEGSRLTVL.

The chain employs TRBV9 and TRBJ2-2; a weak D match, TRBD2 (6 bases). The length of the CDR3 is 17 residues. Germline-derived CDR1 and CDR2 are SGDLS and YYNGEE. Trimming shortened V by 0 bases and J by 3 bases, and 15 bases separated the two germline ends. CDR3 loop: CASSVARQAGHTGELFF. The CDR3 region has the DNA TGTGCCAGCAGCGTAGCTAGGCAAGCGGGCCACACCGGGGAGCTGTTTTTT.

This chain's CDR3 is CATSRDSGQASNTEAFF. CDR3 sequence (DNA): TGTGCCACCAGCAGAGATAGCGGACAGGCATCGAACACTGAAGCTTTCTTT. This chain links TRBV15 with TRBJ1-1; TRBD1 matches 7 bases. Looked up from germline, CDR1 is LNHNV and CDR2 is YYDKDF (reference sequence). This CDR3 is built from 17 residues. V lost 0 bases to trimming and J lost 1 base; unmatched junction nucleotides: 8.

The chain uses TRBV7-9 and TRBJ1-2; possible D gene TRBD1, 5 bases. In germline, CDR1 is SEHNR, CDR2 FQNEAQ (reference sequence). V lost 3 bases, J lost 6 bases, and 8 bases lay in between. The CDR3 has 12 amino acids. CDR3 in amino acids: CASSFSGNGYTF. The CDR3, as DNA: TGTGCCAGCAGCTTTTCAGGGAATGGCTACACCTTC.

The V call is TRBV29-1, the J call TRBJ1-5; the D gene is possibly TRBD1 (6 bases). V lost 4 bases, J lost 4 bases, and 11 bases lay in between. Germline CDR1 reads SQVTM; CDR2 reads ANQGSEA. The CDR3 totals 13 residues. As DNA, the CDR3 is TGCAGCGTTGCAGGACAGAAAAATCAGCCCCAGCATTTT. It is translated as CSVAGQKNQPQHF.

This clone occurred once. This chain links TRBV11-1 with TRBJ1-4; 9 nucleotides align to TRBD1. Trimming cost V 5 bases and J 8 bases; bases outside gene matches: 9. The CDR3 spans 15 residues. CDR1 and CDR2 from the germline V gene are SGHAT and FQDESV (reference sequence). The CDR3 DNA sequence: TGTGCCAGCAGCGCCCACAGGGGGCAGATCGAAAAACTGTTTTTT. It is translated as CASSAHRGQIEKLFF. Full variable domain (rest looked up from reference TRBV11-1 and TRBJ1-4): EAEVAQSPRYKITEKSQAVAFWCDPISGHATLYWYRQILGQGPELLVQFQDESVVDDSQLPKDRFSAERLKGVDSTLKIQPAELGDSAMYLCASSAHRGQIEKLFFGSGTQLSVL.

The CDR3 sequence is CSVAQGDGYTF. The DNA for the CDR3 is TGCAGCGTTGCACAGGGTGATGGCTACACCTTC. The V gene is TRBV29-1, the J gene TRBJ1-2; TRBD1 might be the D (6 bases). CDR1 and CDR2 from the germline V gene are SQVTM and ANQGSEA. The CDR3 extends over 11 amino acids. The V and J ends lost 4 bases and 6 bases respectively, with 9 bases between them.